The source of this T cell receptor (beta chain) is a study of CD8 T cells in ankylosing spondylitis (dated by TCRdb to about 2017). Concerning the study at large: The study set out to find disease-linked TCR variants by profiling T cell receptor beta repertoires in ankylosing spondylitis patients and healthy donors. The full study cohort was made up of roughly 25 ankylosing spondylitis patients and roughly 100 healthy donors. Peripheral blood samples were taken, and synovial fluid was additionally collected from ankylosing spondylitis patients. General findings and caveats noted by the study authors: According to the report, matched synovial fluid samples from ankylosing spondylitis patients were significantly enriched for the disease-linked clones. Some motif variants had previously been reported in the synovial fluid and blood of reactive arthritis patients, which suggests shared mechanisms of disease initiation. Blood from ankylosing spondylitis patients appeared to be characterized by a TCR beta motif made up of under 10 highly homologous amino acid variants. In peripheral blood, the disease-linked clones were found at relatively low frequencies and had a CD8+ phenotype.

The CDR3 runs 15 residues from the cysteine to the phenylalanine. Only CDR3 DNA is held: 45 bases, read in frame from base 1. CDR1 and CDR2 were assigned from the germline V gene (reference sequence) as SEHNR and FQNEAQ. After removal of 5 bases from V and 6 bases from J, the junction retains 8 bases not matched to a gene. TCRdb lists the instrument as Illumina HiSeq 2500. Quantitative 5'-RACE with molecular barcodes was the method used to prepare the TCR beta libraries. The authors' pipeline ran thus. To identify disease-linked TCR variants, a new computational method was used, one built on a probabilistic model of VDJ rearrangement. Through fastp at Q25 and MiXCR, TCRdb rebuilt clones from the public reads, retaining in-frame beta chains. Rows are unified per CDR3 protein, each entry keeping the most common DNA and genes. These V and J calls rely on TCRdb rather than the paper's analysis. The sample table records about 160,000 distinct CDR3 sequences; 9.8% of these occur just once. Together, the top ten hold about 15% of the sample.

This clonotype was seen a few times. This receptor's antigen is unknown. No clone much larger than this one lies a single base away; base qualities are absent. The sequenced sample was blood, either unsorted or a sorted T cell fraction (not recorded which). The rearranged chain carries TRBV7-9 and TRBJ2-2; 8 nucleotides in the junction match TRBD2. The source of this sequence is a female donor with ankylosing spondylitis or in good health (not recorded which). The DNA sequence follows: TGTGCCAGCAGCACTCCGGGAGGGGCCCCCGGGGAGCTGTTTTTT. Its coded protein is CASSTPGGAPGELFF.